This is a list of T cell receptor beta chains from one sample in a study of blood T cells in healthy people across ages. TCRdb redid the calling of the 5' RACE reads with MiXCR, one entry per CDR3 protein. This table holds about 1.5 million distinct CDR3 sequences, about 43% found once. The sample was blood. The receptors shown here come from a woman between 18 and 29 years old in good health. CDR3s include the opening cysteine and the closing phenylalanine or tryptophan. Each record gives: clone size, J gene, D gene, V gene, CDR3 protein, CDR3 DNA. The D gene is left open where the match is weak. Clone size is not always given. Where it is, it says once, few, many or a class for expanded clones.

size: NA; J: TRBJ2-7; D: NA; V: TRBV20-1; CDR3: CSAGGSPSEQYF; DNA: TGCAGTGCTGGGGGGAGTCCCTCCGAGCAGTACTTC
size: NA; J: TRBJ2-4; D: NA; V: TRBV14; CDR3: CASSQDDRSINIQYF; DNA: TGTGCCAGCAGCCAAGACGACAGATCTATAAACATTCAGTACTTC
size: few; J: TRBJ1-2; D: NA; V: TRBV6-5; CDR3: CASSYAGRYGYTF; DNA: TGTGCCAGCAGTTACGCAGGGCGCTATGGCTACACCTTC
size: few; J: TRBJ1-1; D: TRBD1; V: TRBV7-2; CDR3: CASSSYRGGTEAFF; DNA: TGTGCCAGCAGCTCCTACAGGGGGGGCACTGAAGCTTTCTTT
size: NA; J: TRBJ2-7; D: NA; V: TRBV20-1; CDR3: CSARDPEGTDSYEQYF; DNA: TGCAGTGCTAGAGATCCGGAGGGGACAGACAGCTACGAGCAGTACTTC
size: few; J: TRBJ2-5; D: TRBD1; V: TRBV7-9; CDR3: CASSNVDRDSQETQYF; DNA: TGTGCCAGCAGCAACGTAGACAGGGACAGCCAAGAGACCCAGTACTTC
size: NA; J: TRBJ2-3; D: NA; V: TRBV7-9; CDR3: CASTLGAGPKASSTDTQYF; DNA: TGTGCCAGCACCTTGGGCGCAGGCCCTAAAGCATCTAGCACAGATACGCAGTATTTT
size: NA; J: TRBJ2-7; D: TRBD2; V: TRBV2; CDR3: CASRQSLAGGYNEQYF; DNA: TGTGCCAGCAGGCAATCACTAGCGGGAGGTTACAATGAGCAGTACTTC
size: few; J: TRBJ2-3; D: NA; V: TRBV9; CDR3: CASSVRLVTDTQYF; DNA: TGTGCCAGCAGCGTACGACTCGTCACAGATACGCAGTATTTT
size: NA; J: TRBJ2-5; D: TRBD2; V: TRBV2; CDR3: CASTATSGRQETQYF; DNA: TGTGCCAGCACCGCGACTAGCGGCCGACAAGAGACCCAGTACTTC
size: NA; J: TRBJ2-5; D: NA; V: TRBV20-1; CDR3: CSASRGVSPTQYF; DNA: TGCAGTGCTTCCAGGGGGGTCTCCCCGACCCAGTACTTC
size: NA; J: TRBJ1-1; D: NA; V: TRBV7-3; CDR3: CASSFPQEPNPQNTEAFF; DNA: TGTGCCAGCAGCTTTCCCCAGGAGCCAAATCCACAGAACACTGAAGCTTTCTTT
size: NA; J: TRBJ2-1; D: NA; V: TRBV6-5; CDR3: CASSPTAGEQFF; DNA: TGTGCCAGCAGTCCTACGGCTGGTGAGCAGTTCTTC
size: NA; J: TRBJ2-5; D: NA; V: TRBV20-1; CDR3: CSAKLSQETQYF; DNA: TGCAGTGCTAAGTTATCCCAAGAGACCCAGTACTTC
size: few; J: TRBJ2-3; D: NA; V: TRBV9; CDR3: CASSPRPESTDTQYF; DNA: TGTGCCAGCAGCCCCCGACCCGAGAGCACAGATACGCAGTATTTT
size: NA; J: TRBJ2-6; D: NA; V: TRBV6-5; CDR3: CASSYSAVPGANVLTF; DNA: TGTGCCAGCAGTTACTCGGCGGTCCCTGGGGCCAACGTCCTGACTTTC
size: NA; J: TRBJ2-5; D: TRBD2; V: TRBV14; CDR3: CASSPGGALETQYF; DNA: TGTGCCAGCAGCCCCGGGGGGGCCCTGGAGACCCAGTACTTC
size: NA; J: TRBJ2-5; D: NA; V: TRBV4-2; CDR3: CASSQETPGETQYF; DNA: TGTGCCAGCAGCCAAGAAACCCCCGGAGAGACCCAGTACTTC
size: few; J: TRBJ2-7; D: TRBD1; V: TRBV10-3; CDR3: CAIRATGGETYEQYF; DNA: TGTGCCATCCGAGCGACAGGGGGGGAAACCTACGAGCAGTACTTC
size: NA; J: TRBJ2-5; D: TRBD2; V: TRBV6-1; CDR3: CASSKTSGYDYGPFQETQYF; DNA: TGTGCCAGCAGTAAGACTAGCGGGTACGACTACGGCCCCTTCCAAGAGACCCAGTACTTC
size: few; J: TRBJ1-2; D: NA; V: TRBV6-5; CDR3: CASSYSFRAGYTF; DNA: TGTGCCAGCAGTTACAGCTTCCGGGCTGGCTACACCTTC
size: once; J: TRBJ2-7; D: TRBD1; V: TRBV5-6; CDR3: CASSLLDYRQGAHEQYF; DNA: TGTGCCAGCAGCCTGCTTGATTATCGCCAGGGGGCTCACGAGCAGTACTTC
size: many; J: TRBJ2-5; D: NA; V: TRBV7-2; CDR3: CASSLSETQYF; DNA: TGTGCCAGCAGTTTATCGGAGACCCAGTACTTC
size: NA; J: TRBJ2-2; D: TRBD1; V: TRBV12-3/TRBV12-4; CDR3: CASSSGQGANTGELFF; DNA: TGTGCCAGCAGCTCGGGACAGGGTGCGAACACCGGGGAGCTGTTTTTT
size: few; J: TRBJ2-1; D: NA; V: TRBV28; CDR3: CASSLGSQGSSYNEQFF; DNA: TGTGCCAGCAGTTTAGGTTCCCAGGGAAGCTCCTACAATGAGCAGTTCTTC
size: NA; J: TRBJ2-5; D: TRBD1; V: TRBV27; CDR3: CASSVRRDRVLETQYF; DNA: TGTGCCAGCAGCGTCCGGCGGGACAGGGTTTTAGAGACCCAGTACTTC
size: few; J: TRBJ2-7; D: TRBD1; V: TRBV4-1; CDR3: CASSEGQGDEQYF; DNA: TGCGCCAGCAGCGAAGGACAGGGGGACGAGCAGTACTTC
size: once; J: TRBJ1-1; D: NA; V: TRBV20-1; CDR3: CSARDPSSEAFF; DNA: TGCAGTGCTAGAGATCCTTCTTCTGAAGCTTTCTTT
size: NA; J: TRBJ2-1; D: TRBD2; V: TRBV7-9; CDR3: CASSLGAGSGKHEQFF; DNA: TGTGCCAGCAGCTTAGGAGCAGGTAGCGGGAAGCATGAGCAGTTCTTC
size: NA; J: TRBJ2-1; D: TRBD2; V: TRBV29-1; CDR3: CSVDTSGLDEQFF; DNA: TGCAGCGTTGATACTAGCGGGTTAGATGAGCAGTTCTTC
size: NA; J: TRBJ1-1; D: NA; V: TRBV2; CDR3: CASSPQAQGPEAFF; DNA: TGTGCCAGCAGTCCGCAGGCACAGGGCCCTGAAGCTTTCTTT
size: NA; J: TRBJ2-7; D: NA; V: TRBV2; CDR3: CASSVGRAYEQYF; DNA: TGTGCCAGCAGTGTGGGCAGGGCGTACGAGCAGTACTTC
size: NA; J: TRBJ1-4; D: NA; V: TRBV11-2; CDR3: CASSRQGGFVEKLFF; DNA: TGTGCCAGCAGCCGCCAGGGAGGGTTCGTAGAAAAACTGTTTTTT